These 4 T cell receptor beta chains share one sample of origin, sequenced in a study of blood T cells in healthy people across ages. A sample-barcoded 5' primer and a J-beta primer mix were used in a second PCR of roughly 7 to 11 cycles. TCRdb used MiXCR to reprocess the 5' RACE reads, holding one entry per CDR3 protein. The table has about 640,000 distinct CDR3 sequences, 40% to 50% seen once. Sequencing input: blood. The receptors derive from a man older than 75 in good health.

Only one count was recorded for this clonotype. The chain combines TRBV20-1 with TRBJ2-5; D gene uncertain. CDR3 length: 14 amino acids. The V gene's germline CDR1 is DFQATT and CDR2 SNEGSKA (reference sequence). Deletions cut 3 bases from V and 0 bases from J, with 11 bases between. CDR3 amino acids: CSASNFRYQETQYF. CDR3 coding DNA: TGCAGTGCTAGTAATTTCCGGTACCAAGAGACCCAGTACTTC.

This clonotype was seen only a few times. The chain couples TRBV11-1 to TRBJ2-4, with a tentative D call TRBD1 (5 bases). Trimming shortened V by 0 bases and J by 0 bases, and 15 bases separated the two germline ends. CDR3 length equals 18 residues. Germline lookup yields CDR1 SGHAT and CDR2 FQDESV (reference sequence). The CDR3: CASSLASPGNLAKNIQYF. For the CDR3, the DNA is TGTGCCAGCAGCTTAGCTAGTCCAGGGAACCTAGCCAAAAACATTCAGTACTTC.

The table lists this clonotype with a count of one. This rearrangement joins TRBV6-2 or TRBV6-3 to TRBJ2-4, with 8 bases matching TRBD1. The J call could be wrong; TRBJ2-7 is a better fit for the DNA end. CDR3 length equals 14 residues. From germline, CDR1 is MNHEY and CDR2 SVGEGT. The CDR3 DNA follows: TGTGCCAGCAAGACCGGGACAGGTTATTGCGAGCAGTACTTC. Its protein is CASKTGTGYCEQYF.

The V gene is TRBV5-1, the J gene TRBJ1-2; no definite D call. V lost 0 bases, J lost 8 bases, and 14 bases lay in between. In germline, CDR1 is SGHRS, CDR2 YFSETQ. This CDR3 is built from 14 residues. The CDR3 loop is CASSLADGLGGYTF. The CDR3 nucleotides are TGCGCCAGCAGCTTGGCGGACGGCCTGGGAGGCTACACCTTC.